Below, one T cell receptor beta chain is given with its context. This sample was included in a study of CD8 T cells in Susac syndrome. The germline V gene has CDR1 SGHDN and CDR2 FVKESK. The V end lost 4 bases, the J end lost 8 bases, and 17 bases lay between the germline ends. The CDR3 is 15 residues long. cDNA came from around 0.5 to 1 ug RNA primed by random hexamers. The authors amplified TCR beta CDR3 across 54 Vbeta and 13 Jbeta using immunoSEQ multiplex PCR. TCRdb reanalysed the immunoSEQ multiplex PCR reads using MiXCR and keeps one entry per CDR3 protein. The table shows under 200,000 distinct CDR3 sequences, with approximately 93% occurring only once. From blood CD8+ and CD4+ T cells, TCR beta sequences were generated. Matched for age and sex, the controls were healthy donors. The TEMRA cells underwent FACS enrichment, while the CD8+ and CD4+ T cells underwent negative isolation.

The specimen sequenced was CD4+ T cells from PBMCs. The chain is built from TRBV14 and TRBJ1-4, with D unresolved. The origin of this receptor is a human donor in good health. CDR3 protein: CASSLARTGGEKLFF. The CDR3 coding sequence is TGTGCCAGCAGCCTCGCCAGGACGGGCGGCGAAAAACTGTTTTTT. Full variable domain (rest looked up from reference TRBV14 and TRBJ1-4): EAGVTQFPSHSVIEKGQTVTLRCDPISGHDNLYWYRRVMGKEIKFLLHFVKESKQDESGMPNNRFLAERTGGTYSTLKVQPAELEDSGVYFCASSLARTGGEKLFFGSGTQLSVL.